The entry below describes one TCR beta chain. These data belong to a study of blood T cell repertoires in COVID-19. Whole-study context: From the United States, Italy and Spain came samples of acute and convalescent COVID-19. T cells, B-cell-depleted T cells, or PBMCs provided the cDNA or gDNA that served as material.

Study processing details: Reference gene primers were amplified, and this amplification served to estimate nucleated cell counts. The method was immunoSEQ multiplex PCR; TCRdb's version includes in-frame clones alone and lacks a portion of them. The V and J calls and clone size come from that table; D and trimming were worked out from the DNA. The sample lists approximately 220,000 clones, more than 75% occurring once. What was sequenced was peripheral blood. This clonotype was obtained from a man aged 45 to 65 who had recovered from COVID-19.

The chain's CDR3 is CASSPRTSGTYEQYF. CDR3 sequence (DNA): TGTGCCAGCAGCCCAAGGACTAGCGGGACCTACGAGCAGTACTTC. The chain combines TRBV5-4 with TRBJ2-7; 12 bases are shared with TRBD2. Per germline, CDR1 SGHNT and CDR2 YYREEE (reference sequence). The J segment lost 2 bases and the V segment lost 4 bases, leaving 4 bases of the junction unmatched. This CDR3 contains 15 residues. The variable domain in full, completed from reference TRBV5-4 and TRBJ2-7, reads ETGVTQSPTHLIKTRGQQVTLRCSSQSGHNTVSWYQQALGQGPQFIFQYYREEENGRGNFPPRFSGLQFPNYSSELNVNALELDDSALYLCASSPRTSGTYEQYFGPGTRLTVT.